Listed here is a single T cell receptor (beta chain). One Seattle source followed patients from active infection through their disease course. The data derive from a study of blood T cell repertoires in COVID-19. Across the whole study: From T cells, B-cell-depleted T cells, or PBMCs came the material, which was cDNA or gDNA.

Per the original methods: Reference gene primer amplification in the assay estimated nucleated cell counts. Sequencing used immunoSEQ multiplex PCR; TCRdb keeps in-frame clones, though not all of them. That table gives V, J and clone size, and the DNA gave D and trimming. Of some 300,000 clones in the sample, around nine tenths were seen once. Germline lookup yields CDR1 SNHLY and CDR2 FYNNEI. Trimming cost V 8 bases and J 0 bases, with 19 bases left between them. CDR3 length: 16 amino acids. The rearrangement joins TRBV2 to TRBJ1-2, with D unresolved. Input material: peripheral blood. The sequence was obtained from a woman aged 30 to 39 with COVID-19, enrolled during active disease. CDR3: CASLIHQTPANYGYTF. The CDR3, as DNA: TGTGCCAGCTTAATTCATCAGACACCTGCTAACTATGGCTACACCTTC.